This is a list of T cell receptor beta chains from one sample in a study of blood T cell repertoires in COVID-19. Using immunoSEQ multiplex PCR, the repertoire was profiled, and TCRdb retains in-frame clones only, with some absent. The sample yields some 220,000 clones, roughly four fifths seen once. Sequenced: peripheral blood. The receptors stem from a woman in her 70s with COVID-19, enrolled during active disease. Each CDR3 is given with its conserved first and last residue. The D gene is left open where the match is weak. Where a row states a size, it is once, few, many or the class of an expanded clone; other rows omit it.

DNA: TGTGCCACCCACGGGGGATTGAACACTGAAGCTTTCTTT; CDR3: CATHGGLNTEAFF; size: -; J: TRBJ1-1; V: TRBV28; D: -
DNA: TGTGCCAGTAGTACCCAGGGGGCGAACGCCGGGGAGCTGTTTTTT; CDR3: CASSTQGANAGELFF; size: -; J: TRBJ2-2; V: TRBV19; D: TRBD1
DNA: TGTGCCAGCAGCTTTGCTCTTATCCAAACAGGGGGAGGAAAGACCCAGTACTTC; CDR3: CASSFALIQTGGGKTQYF; size: -; J: TRBJ2-5; V: TRBV7-2; D: TRBD1
DNA: TGCGCCAGCAGCCAAGATCGGACAGCCAATGGCTACACCTTC; CDR3: CASSQDRTANGYTF; size: -; J: TRBJ1-2; V: TRBV4-3; D: -
DNA: TGTGCCAGTAGTACGACCGGGACAGGGAGACGTGGTGAGCAGTTCTTC; CDR3: CASSTTGTGRRGEQFF; size: -; J: TRBJ2-1; V: TRBV19; D: TRBD1
DNA: TGTGCCAGCAGTTTATTGGGCAGGAATTCACCCCTCCACTTT; CDR3: CASSLLGRNSPLHF; size: -; J: TRBJ1-6; V: TRBV27; D: -
DNA: TGTGCCAGCGAGCTAGATAATGAGCAGTTCTTC; CDR3: CASELDNEQFF; size: -; J: TRBJ2-1; V: TRBV3-1/TRBV3-2; D: -
DNA: TGCGCCAGCAGCAGTCTCAGCACTAGCGGGAGTGGTGAGCAGTTCTTC; CDR3: CASSSLSTSGSGEQFF; size: -; J: TRBJ2-1; V: TRBV5-1; D: TRBD2
DNA: TGCGCCAGCAGCCAGTTGACCCCCGGCAGGGGGCCATACAATGAGCAGTTCTTC; CDR3: CASSQLTPGRGPYNEQFF; size: -; J: TRBJ2-1; V: TRBV5-1; D: TRBD1
DNA: TGTGCCAGCTGCTTTTTCGGGGAAGGGCTGGGGGGTGAGCAGTTCTTC; CDR3: CASCFFGEGLGGEQFF; size: -; J: TRBJ2-1; V: TRBV11-3; D: -
DNA: TGTGCCAGCAGTTTATTCGGACAGGATTTCACTGAAGCTTTCTTT; CDR3: CASSLFGQDFTEAFF; size: -; J: TRBJ1-1; V: TRBV28; D: TRBD1
DNA: TGTGCCAGTAGTATCTCGGTGGAGTATCGAGCTAGCACAGATACGCAGTATTTT; CDR3: CASSISVEYRASTDTQYF; size: many; J: TRBJ2-3; V: TRBV19; D: -
DNA: TGTGCCAGCAGCTTGGACGGAGGGGGCGGCTACGAGCAGTACTTC; CDR3: CASSLDGGGGYEQYF; size: -; J: TRBJ2-7; V: TRBV5-5; D: -
DNA: TGTGCCAGCAGCTATTTAGGAGGTAGCGGCACAGATACGCAGTATTTT; CDR3: CASSYLGGSGTDTQYF; size: -; J: TRBJ2-3; V: TRBV5-8; D: -
DNA: TGCGCCAGCAGTGGCGGGGCTATCACAGATACGCAGTATTTT; CDR3: CASSGGAITDTQYF; size: -; J: TRBJ2-3; V: TRBV10-1; D: -
DNA: TGCGCCAGCAGCCAAGATGTCGGAGGAGTTAGCACAGATACGCAGTATTTT; CDR3: CASSQDVGGVSTDTQYF; size: -; J: TRBJ2-3; V: TRBV4-3; D: -